This T cell receptor beta chain comes out of a study of cytomegalovirus exposure and HLA in healthy donors. This CDR3 comprises 20 residues. Germline CDR1 is SGHRS and CDR2 is YFSETQ. V gave up 0 bases and J gave up 4 bases; unmatched junction bases: 13. Findings and limits, study-wide: Reports indicated that the classifier achieved high specificity and sensitivity in diagnosing cytomegalovirus status. A few of the chains that were CMV-associated were confirmed in vitro to be specific for CMV antigens. The study labeled around 160 TCR beta chains cytomegalovirus-associated. In the roughly 110 validation repertoires, approximately 93% of cluster scores exceeded 0, per a later analysis.

Generated by immunoSEQ multiplex PCR, the TCRdb table keeps only in-frame clones and is missing some. Of 150,000 to 200,000 clones listed, 85% are singletons. A note on this clone: Its antigen is unidentified.

V usage is TRBV5-1 and J usage is TRBJ2-6; 10 nucleotides line up with TRBD2. The sample taken for sequencing was PBMCs. This TCR derives from a young man in good health and CMV-seropositive. The CDR3 DNA reads as TGCGCCAGCAGCTTGGGGAGAAGTTTAGCGGGAGGTTCCGGGGCCAACGTCCTGACTTTC. Amino acid sequence: CASSLGRSLAGGSGANVLTF.